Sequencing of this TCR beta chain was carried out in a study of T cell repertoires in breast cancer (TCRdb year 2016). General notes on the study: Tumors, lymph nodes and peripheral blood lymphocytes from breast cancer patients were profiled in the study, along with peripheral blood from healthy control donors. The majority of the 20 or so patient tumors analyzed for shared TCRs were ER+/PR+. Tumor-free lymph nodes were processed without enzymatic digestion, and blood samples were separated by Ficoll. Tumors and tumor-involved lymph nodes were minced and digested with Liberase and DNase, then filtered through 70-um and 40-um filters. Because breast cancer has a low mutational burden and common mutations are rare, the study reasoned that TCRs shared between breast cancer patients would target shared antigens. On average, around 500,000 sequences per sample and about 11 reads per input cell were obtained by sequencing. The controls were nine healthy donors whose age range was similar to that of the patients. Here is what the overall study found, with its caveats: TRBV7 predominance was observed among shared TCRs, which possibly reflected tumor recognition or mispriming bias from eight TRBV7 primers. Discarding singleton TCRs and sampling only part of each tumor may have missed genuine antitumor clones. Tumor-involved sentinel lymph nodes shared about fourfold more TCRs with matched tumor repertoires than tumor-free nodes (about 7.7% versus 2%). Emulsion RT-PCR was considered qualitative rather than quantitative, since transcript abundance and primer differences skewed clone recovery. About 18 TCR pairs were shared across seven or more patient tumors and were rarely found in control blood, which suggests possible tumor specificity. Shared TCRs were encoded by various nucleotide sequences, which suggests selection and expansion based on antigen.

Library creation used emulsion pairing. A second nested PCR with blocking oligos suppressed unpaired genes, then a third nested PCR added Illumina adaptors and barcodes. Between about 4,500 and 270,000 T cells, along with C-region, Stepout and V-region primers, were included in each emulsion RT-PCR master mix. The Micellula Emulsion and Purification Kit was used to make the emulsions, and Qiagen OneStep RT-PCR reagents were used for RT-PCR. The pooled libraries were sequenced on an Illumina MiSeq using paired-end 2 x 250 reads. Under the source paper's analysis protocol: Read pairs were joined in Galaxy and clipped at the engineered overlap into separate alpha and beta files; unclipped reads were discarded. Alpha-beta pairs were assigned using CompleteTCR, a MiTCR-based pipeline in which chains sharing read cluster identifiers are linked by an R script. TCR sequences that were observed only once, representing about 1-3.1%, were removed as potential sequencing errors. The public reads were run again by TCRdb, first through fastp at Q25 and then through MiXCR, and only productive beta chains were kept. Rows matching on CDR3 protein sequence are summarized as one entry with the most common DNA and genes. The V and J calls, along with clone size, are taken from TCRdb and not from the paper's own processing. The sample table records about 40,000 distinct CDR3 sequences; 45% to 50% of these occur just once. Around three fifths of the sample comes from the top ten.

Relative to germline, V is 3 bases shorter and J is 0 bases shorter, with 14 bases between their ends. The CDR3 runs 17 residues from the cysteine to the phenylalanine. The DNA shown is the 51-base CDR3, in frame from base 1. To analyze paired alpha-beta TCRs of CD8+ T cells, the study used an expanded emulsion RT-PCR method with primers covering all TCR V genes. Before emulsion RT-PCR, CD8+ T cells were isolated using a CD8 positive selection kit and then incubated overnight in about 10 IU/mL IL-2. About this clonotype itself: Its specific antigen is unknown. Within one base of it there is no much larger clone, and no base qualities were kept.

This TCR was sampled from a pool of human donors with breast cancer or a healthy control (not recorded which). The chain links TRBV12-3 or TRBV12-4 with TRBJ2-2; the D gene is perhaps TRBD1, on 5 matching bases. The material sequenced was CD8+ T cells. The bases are TGTGCCAGCAGTTTGGGGCTAAGACTCGCGAACACCGGGGAGCTGTTTTTT. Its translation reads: CASSLGLRLANTGELFF.